This entry describes one TCR beta chain. Its antigen remains unknown. Amplification started from genomic DNA. The TCR beta CDR3 region was amplified using 30 forward and 13 reverse primers. MiXCR, applied by TCRdb to the multiplex PCR reads, yields one record per CDR3 protein. Altogether under 300,000 distinct CDR3 sequences are present, more than 40% being singletons, with the ten largest covering roughly 13%. Peripheral blood, 7.5 to 10 milliliters per participant, was collected. This record comes from a study of type 1 and type 2 diabetes patients. Study results and limitations: Type 1 diabetes repertoires were significantly less diverse than type 2 diabetes ones.

The TCR originated in a man aged 18-30 years with type 2 diabetes. The specimen was peripheral blood mononuclear cells (PBMCs).

CDR3 protein: CASSVGERNGYTF. The CDR3 DNA is TGTGCCAGCAGCGTAGGTGAGAGGAATGGCTACACCTTC. The chain employs TRBV9 and TRBJ1-2, with D unclear. This CDR3 comprises 13 residues. The V gene lost 0 bases and the J gene lost 6 bases, with 9 bases spanning the gap. Per the germline V gene, CDR1 is SGDLS and CDR2 is YYNGEE.